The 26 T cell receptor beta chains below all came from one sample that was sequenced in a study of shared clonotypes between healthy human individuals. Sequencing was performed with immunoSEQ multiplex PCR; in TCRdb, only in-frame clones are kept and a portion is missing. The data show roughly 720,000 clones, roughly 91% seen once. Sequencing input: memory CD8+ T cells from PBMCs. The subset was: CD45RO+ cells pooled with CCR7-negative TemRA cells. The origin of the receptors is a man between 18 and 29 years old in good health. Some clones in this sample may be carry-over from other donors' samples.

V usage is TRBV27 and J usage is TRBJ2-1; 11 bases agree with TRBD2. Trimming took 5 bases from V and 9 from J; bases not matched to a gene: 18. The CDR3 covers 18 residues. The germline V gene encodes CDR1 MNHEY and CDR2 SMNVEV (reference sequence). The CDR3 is CASSPNTGMLAGGGEQFF. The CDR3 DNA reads TGTGCCAGCAGTCCGAACACAGGGATGCTAGCGGGAGGCGGTGAGCAGTTCTTC.

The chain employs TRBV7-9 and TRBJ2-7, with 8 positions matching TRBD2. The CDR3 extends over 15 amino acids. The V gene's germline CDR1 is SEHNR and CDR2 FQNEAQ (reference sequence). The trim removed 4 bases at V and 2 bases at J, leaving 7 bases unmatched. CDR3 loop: CASSSRPAGAYEQYF. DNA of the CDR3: TGTGCCAGCAGCTCGCGCCCAGCGGGAGCCTACGAGCAGTACTTC.

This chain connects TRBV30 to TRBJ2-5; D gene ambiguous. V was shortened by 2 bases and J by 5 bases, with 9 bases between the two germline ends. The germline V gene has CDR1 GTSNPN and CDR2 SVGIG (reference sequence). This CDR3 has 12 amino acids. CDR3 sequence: CAWSPMGETQYF. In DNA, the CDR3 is TGTGCCTGGAGTCCCATGGGGGAGACCCAGTACTTC.

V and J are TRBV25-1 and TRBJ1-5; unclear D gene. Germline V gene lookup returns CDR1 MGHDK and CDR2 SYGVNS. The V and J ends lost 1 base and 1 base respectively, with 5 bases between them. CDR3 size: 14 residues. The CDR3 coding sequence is TGTGCCAGCAGTGAATGGGAGAGCAATCAGCCCCAGCATTTT. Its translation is CASSEWESNQPQHF.

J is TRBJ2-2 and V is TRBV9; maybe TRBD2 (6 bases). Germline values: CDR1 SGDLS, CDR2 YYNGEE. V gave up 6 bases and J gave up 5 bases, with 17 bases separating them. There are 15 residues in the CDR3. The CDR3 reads CASNSGSLGTGELFF. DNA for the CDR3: TGTGCCAGCAACTCCGGGAGTCTCGGGACCGGGGAGCTGTTTTTT.

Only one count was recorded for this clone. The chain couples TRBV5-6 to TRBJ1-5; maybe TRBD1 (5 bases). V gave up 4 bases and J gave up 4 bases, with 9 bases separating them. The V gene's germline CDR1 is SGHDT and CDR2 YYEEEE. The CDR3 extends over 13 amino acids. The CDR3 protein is CASSVGGNQPQHF. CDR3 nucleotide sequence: TGTGCCAGCAGCGTGGGGGGAAATCAGCCCCAGCATTTT.

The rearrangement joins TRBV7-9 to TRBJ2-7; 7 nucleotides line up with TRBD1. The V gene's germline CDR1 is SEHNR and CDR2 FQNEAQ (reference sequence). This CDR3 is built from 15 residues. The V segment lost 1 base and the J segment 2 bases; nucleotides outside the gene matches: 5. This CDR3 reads CASSLVHRGPYEQYF. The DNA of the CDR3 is TGTGCCAGCAGCTTAGTTCACAGGGGCCCCTACGAGCAGTACTTC.

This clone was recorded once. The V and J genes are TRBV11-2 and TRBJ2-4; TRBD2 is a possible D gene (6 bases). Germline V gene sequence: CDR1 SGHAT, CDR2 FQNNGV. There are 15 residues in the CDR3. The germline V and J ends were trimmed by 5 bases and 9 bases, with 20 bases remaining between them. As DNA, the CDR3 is TGTGCCAGCAGCGGCCAAGGGACTGATTCGAGCATTCAGTACTTC. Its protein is CASSGQGTDSSIQYF.

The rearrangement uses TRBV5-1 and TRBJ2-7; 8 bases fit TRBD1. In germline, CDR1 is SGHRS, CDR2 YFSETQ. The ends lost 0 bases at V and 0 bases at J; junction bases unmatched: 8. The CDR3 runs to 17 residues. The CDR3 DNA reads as TGCGCCAGCAGCTTGGGAGGCTGGGACAGGAGCTCCTACGAGCAGTACTTC. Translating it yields CASSLGGWDRSSYEQYF.

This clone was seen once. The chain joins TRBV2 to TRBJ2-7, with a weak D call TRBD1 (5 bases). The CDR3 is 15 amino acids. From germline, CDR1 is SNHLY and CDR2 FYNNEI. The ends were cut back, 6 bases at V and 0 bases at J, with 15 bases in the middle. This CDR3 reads CASSARAASSYEQYF. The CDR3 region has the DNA TGTGCCAGCAGCGCCAGGGCAGCGAGCTCCTACGAGCAGTACTTC.

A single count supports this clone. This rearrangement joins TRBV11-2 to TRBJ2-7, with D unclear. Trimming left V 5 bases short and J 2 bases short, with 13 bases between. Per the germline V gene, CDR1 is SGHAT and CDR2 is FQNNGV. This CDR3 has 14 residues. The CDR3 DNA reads TGTGCCAGCAGCCCGCGGACGGACCCCTACGAGCAGTACTTC. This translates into CASSPRTDPYEQYF.

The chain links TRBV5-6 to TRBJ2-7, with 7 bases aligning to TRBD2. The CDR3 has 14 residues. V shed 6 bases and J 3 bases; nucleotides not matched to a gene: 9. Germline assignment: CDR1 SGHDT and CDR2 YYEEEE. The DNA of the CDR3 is TGTGCCAGCACTGTATCTAGCGGTTACTACGAGCAGTACTTC. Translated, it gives CASTVSSGYYEQYF.

CDR3 in amino acids: CASSQTGTGGNYGYTF. The CDR3 nucleotides are TGCGCCAGCAGCCAGACCGGGACAGGGGGTAACTATGGCTACACCTTC. The chain employs TRBV4-1 and TRBJ1-2, with 11 bases aligning to TRBD1. Looked up from germline, CDR1 is MGHRA and CDR2 is YSYEKL. The CDR3 is 16 amino acids. After removal of 3 bases from V and 1 base from J, the junction contained 4 bases not matched to a gene.

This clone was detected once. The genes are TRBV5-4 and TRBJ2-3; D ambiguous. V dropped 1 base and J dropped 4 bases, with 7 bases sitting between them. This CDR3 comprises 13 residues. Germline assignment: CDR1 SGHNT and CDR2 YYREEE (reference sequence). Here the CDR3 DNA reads TGTGCCAGCAGCTTGTCTCCCTCAGATACGCAGTATTTT. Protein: CASSLSPSDTQYF.

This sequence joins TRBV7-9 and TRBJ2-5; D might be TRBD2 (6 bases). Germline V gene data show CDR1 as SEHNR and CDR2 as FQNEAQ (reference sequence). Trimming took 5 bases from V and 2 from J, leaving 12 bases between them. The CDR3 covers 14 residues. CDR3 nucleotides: TGTGCCAGCAGCCGTCCGGGGGAGCAAGAGACCCAGTACTTC. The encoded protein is CASSRPGEQETQYF.

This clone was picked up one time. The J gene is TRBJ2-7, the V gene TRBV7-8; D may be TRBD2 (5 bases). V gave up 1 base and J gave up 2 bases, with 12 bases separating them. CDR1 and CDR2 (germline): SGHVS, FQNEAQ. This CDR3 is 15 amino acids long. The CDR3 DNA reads TGTGCCAGCAGCTTAGGTCTAGCCGAAGCCTACGAGCAGTACTTC. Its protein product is CASSLGLAEAYEQYF.

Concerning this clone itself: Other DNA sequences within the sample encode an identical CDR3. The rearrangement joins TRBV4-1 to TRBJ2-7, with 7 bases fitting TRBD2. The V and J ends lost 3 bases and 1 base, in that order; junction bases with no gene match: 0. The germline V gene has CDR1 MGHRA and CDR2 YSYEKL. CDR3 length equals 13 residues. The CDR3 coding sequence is TGCGCCAGCAGCCAGGGGGGGTCCTACGAGCAGTACTTC. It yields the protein CASSQGGSYEQYF.

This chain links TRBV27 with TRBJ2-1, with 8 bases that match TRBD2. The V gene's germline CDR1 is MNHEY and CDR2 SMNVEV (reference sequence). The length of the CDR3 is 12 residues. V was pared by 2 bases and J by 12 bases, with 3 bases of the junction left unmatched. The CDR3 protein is CASSLPGRGQFF. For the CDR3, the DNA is TGTGCCAGCAGTTTACCCGGGAGGGGGCAGTTCTTC.

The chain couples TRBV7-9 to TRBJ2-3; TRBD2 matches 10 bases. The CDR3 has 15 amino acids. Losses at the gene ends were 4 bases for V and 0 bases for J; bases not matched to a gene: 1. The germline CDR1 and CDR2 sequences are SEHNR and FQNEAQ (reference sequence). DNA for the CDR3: TGTGCCAGCAGCTCACTAGCGGGGAGCACAGATACGCAGTATTTT. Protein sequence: CASSSLAGSTDTQYF.

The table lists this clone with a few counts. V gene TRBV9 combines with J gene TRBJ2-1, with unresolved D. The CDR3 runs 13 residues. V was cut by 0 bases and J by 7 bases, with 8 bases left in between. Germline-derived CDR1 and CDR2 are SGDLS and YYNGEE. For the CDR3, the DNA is TGTGCCAGCAGCGTAGTCCCACGGAATGAGCAGTTCTTC. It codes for CASSVVPRNEQFF.

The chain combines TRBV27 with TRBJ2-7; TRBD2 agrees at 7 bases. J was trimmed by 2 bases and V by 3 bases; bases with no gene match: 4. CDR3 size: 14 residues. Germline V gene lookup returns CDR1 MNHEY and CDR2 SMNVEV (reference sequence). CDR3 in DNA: TGTGCCAGCAGTTTTATGGGGGGGGCCTACGAGCAGTACTTC. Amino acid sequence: CASSFMGGAYEQYF.

As DNA, the CDR3 is TGTGCCAGCTGGGACAGGGGAAATTTCAATGAGCAGTTCTTC. This translates into CASWDRGNFNEQFF. The V and J genes are TRBV6-6 and TRBJ2-1, with 10 bases identical to TRBD1. V shed 8 bases, J shed 6 bases, and the junction held 7 bases outside the gene matches. The CDR3 length is 14 residues. Germline-derived CDR1 and CDR2 are MNHNY and SVGAGI (reference sequence).

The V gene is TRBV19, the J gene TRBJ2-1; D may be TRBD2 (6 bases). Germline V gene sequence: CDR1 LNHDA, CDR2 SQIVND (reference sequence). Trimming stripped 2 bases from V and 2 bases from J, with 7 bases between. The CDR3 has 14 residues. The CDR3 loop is CASSISGPYNEQFF. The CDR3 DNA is TGTGCCAGTAGTATAAGCGGGCCCTACAATGAGCAGTTCTTC.

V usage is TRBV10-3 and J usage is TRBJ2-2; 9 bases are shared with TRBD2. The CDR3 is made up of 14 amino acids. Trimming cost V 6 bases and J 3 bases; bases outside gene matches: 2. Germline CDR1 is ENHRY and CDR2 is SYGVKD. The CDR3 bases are TGTGCCATCAGGACTAGCGGTTACACCGGGGAGCTGTTTTTT. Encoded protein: CAIRTSGYTGELFF.

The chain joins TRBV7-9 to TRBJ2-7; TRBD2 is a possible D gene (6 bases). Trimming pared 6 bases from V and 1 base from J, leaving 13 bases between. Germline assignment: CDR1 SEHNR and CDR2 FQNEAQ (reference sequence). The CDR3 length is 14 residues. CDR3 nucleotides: TGTGCCAGCAGGGTCTCGGGACTGTCCTACGAGCAGTACTTC. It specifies CASRVSGLSYEQYF.

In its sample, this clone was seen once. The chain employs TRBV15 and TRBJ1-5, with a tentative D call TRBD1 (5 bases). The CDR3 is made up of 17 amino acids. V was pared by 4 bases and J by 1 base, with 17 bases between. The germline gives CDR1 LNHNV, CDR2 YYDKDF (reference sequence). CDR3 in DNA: TGTGCCACCAGCACACTTTGGGGCAGGGCAAGCAATCAGCCCCAGCATTTT. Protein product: CATSTLWGRASNQPQHF.